This T cell receptor beta chain is drawn from a study of CD4 and CD8 cells across lung adenocarcinoma regions. TCRdb re-called the PCR reads with MiXCR, one entry per CDR3 protein. The sample records about 12,000 distinct CDR3 sequences, about 45% being singletons. This clonotype was counted at least ten times. This CDR3 spans 15 amino acids. The sequence derives from a male donor with lung adenocarcinoma. The CD4 and CD8 labels of this study may be unreliable. Input material: CD8+ T cells from the margin of a lung tumor. The V call is TRBV12-3 or TRBV12-4, the J call TRBJ2-1; TRBD1 agrees at 9 bases. The last part of the DNA fits TRBJ2-7 better; the J call may be wrong. The CDR3, as DNA: TGTGCCAGCAGAGCAGCCGGGACAGGGAAGTACGAGCAGTACTTC. Protein product: CASRAAGTGKYEQYF.